The present T cell receptor (beta chain) was sequenced within a study of shared clonotypes between healthy human individuals. Every contributor of samples was a Caucasian grown-up residing in Nashville, Tennessee. Germline values: CDR1 SGDLS, CDR2 YYNGEE. Germline trimming cut 4 bases from V and 2 bases from J; bases unmatched to any gene: 3. There are 14 residues in the CDR3. A deep-level run was used for the assay. Genomic DNA of every subset was divided equally among multiple immunoSEQ plates. Sorted-subset replicate PCRs used approximately 190 ng of genomic DNA. This amount corresponded to 30,000 to 35,000 T cell genomes. Here immunoSEQ multiplex PCR was the method, and the copy in TCRdb shows in-frame clones only, minus some. Here the sample spans millions of clones, 90% to 95% being singletons.

Sample: naive CD4+ T cells sorted from blood. Subset meaning: CD45RA+ positively selected. The V call is TRBV9, the J call TRBJ2-1; 7 bases are shared with TRBD1. The sequence was collected from a man aged 18 to 29 in good health. In DNA form, the CDR3 reads TGTGCCAGCAGCCCCGGGACAGCCTACAATGAGCAGTTCTTC. This translates into CASSPGTAYNEQFF. The complete variable domain, with remaining parts taken from reference TRBV9 and TRBJ2-1, reads DSGVTQTPKHLITATGQRVTLRCSPRSGDLSVYWYQQSLDQGLQFLIQYYNGEERAKGNILERFSAQQFPDLHSELNLSSLELGDSALYFCASSPGTAYNEQFFGPGTRLTVL.